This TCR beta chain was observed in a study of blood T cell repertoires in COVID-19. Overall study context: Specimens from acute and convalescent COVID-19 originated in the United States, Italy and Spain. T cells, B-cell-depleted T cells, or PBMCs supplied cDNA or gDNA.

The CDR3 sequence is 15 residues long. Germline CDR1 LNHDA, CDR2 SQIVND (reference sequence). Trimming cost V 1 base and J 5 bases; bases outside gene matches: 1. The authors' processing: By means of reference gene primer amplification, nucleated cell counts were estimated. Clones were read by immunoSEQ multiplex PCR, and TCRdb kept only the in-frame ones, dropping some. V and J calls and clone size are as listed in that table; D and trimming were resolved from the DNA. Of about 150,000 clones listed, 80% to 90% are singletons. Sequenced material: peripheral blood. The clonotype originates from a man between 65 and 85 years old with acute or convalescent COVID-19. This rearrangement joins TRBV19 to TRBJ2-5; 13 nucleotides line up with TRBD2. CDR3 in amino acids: CASSIGTSGSETQYF. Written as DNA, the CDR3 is TGTGCCAGTAGTATAGGGACTAGCGGGAGTGAGACCCAGTACTTC.